This T cell receptor (beta chain) derives from a study of identical twins' blood T cells. This clonotype was detected many times. Its antigen is still unknown. TCRdb re-called the 5' RACE reads with MiXCR, one entry per CDR3 protein. The sample records a few hundred thousand distinct CDR3 sequences, approximately 30% being singletons. Study-level results: Each donor's most abundant TCRbeta clonotypes shared more CDR3 sequences with her twin than unrelated donors.

CDR3 length: 13 amino acids. Germline V gene lookup returns CDR1 ENHRY and CDR2 SYGVKD. With 4 bases removed from V and 0 bases from J, the gap between germline ends came to 7 bases. This clonotype was obtained from a woman aged 18 to 55 in good health. Source material: PBMCs. This sequence joins TRBV10-3 and TRBJ2-7; perhaps TRBD1 as D (6 bases). In DNA, the CDR3 is TGTGCCATCAGTGGGACAGACTCCTACGAGCAGTACTTC. Its translation: CAISGTDSYEQYF.